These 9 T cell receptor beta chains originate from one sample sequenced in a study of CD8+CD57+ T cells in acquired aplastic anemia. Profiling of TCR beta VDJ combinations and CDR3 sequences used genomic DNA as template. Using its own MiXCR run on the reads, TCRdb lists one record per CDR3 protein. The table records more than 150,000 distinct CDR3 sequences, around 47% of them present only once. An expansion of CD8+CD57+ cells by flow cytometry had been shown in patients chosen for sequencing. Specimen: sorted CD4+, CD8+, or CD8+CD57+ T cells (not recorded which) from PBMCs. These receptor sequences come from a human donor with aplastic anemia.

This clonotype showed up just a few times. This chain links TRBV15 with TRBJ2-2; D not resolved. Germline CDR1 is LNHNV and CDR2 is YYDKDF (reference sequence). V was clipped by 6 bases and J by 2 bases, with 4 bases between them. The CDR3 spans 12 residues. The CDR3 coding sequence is TGTGCCACCAGTCTTAACACCGGGGAGCTGTTTTTT. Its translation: CATSLNTGELFF.

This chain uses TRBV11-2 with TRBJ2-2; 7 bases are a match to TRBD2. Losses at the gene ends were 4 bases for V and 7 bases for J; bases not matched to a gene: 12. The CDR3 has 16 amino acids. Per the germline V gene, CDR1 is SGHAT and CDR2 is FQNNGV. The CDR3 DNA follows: TGTGCCAGCAGCTCTGGGTCCGGGGTAGCGGGCGGGGAGCTGTTTTTT. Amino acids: CASSSGSGVAGGELFF. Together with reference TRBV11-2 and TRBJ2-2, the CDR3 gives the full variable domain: EAGVAQSPRYKIIEKRQSVAFWCNPISGHATLYWYQQILGQGPKLLIQFQNNGVVDDSQLPKDRFSAERLKGVDSTLKIQPAKLEDSAVYLCASSSGSGVAGGELFFGEGSRLTVL.

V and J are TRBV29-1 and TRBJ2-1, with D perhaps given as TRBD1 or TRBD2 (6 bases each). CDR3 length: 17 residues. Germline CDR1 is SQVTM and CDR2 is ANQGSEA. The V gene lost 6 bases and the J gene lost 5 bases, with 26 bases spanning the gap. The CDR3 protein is CSVGFGGGIPPHNEQFF. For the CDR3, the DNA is TGCAGCGTGGGATTTGGAGGGGGGATCCCTCCCCACAATGAGCAGTTCTTC.

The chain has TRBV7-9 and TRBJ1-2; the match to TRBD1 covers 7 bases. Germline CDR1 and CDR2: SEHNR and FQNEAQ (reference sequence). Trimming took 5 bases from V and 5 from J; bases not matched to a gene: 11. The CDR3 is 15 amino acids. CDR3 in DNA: TGTGCCAGCAGCCTTGGACAGGAATCCGGTTATGGCTACACCTTC. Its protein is CASSLGQESGYGYTF.

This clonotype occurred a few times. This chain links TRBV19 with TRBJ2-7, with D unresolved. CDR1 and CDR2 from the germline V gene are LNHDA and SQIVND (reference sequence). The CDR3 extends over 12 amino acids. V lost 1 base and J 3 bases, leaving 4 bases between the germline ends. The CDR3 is CASSIAGYEQYF. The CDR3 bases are TGTGCCAGTAGTATAGCAGGCTACGAGCAGTACTTC.

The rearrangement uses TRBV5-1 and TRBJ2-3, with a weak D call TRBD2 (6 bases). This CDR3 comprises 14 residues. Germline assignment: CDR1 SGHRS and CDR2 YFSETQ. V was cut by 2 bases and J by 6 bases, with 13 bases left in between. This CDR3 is CASSFGGVDDTQYF. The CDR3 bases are TGCGCCAGCAGCTTCGGCGGGGTGGATGATACGCAGTATTTT.

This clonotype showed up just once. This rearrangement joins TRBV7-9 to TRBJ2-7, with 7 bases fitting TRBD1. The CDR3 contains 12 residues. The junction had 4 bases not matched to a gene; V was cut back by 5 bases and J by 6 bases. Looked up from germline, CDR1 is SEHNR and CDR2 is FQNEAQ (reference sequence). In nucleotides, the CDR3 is TGTGCCAGCAGCCAAGCAGGGGGCGAGCAGTACTTC. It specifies CASSQAGGEQYF.

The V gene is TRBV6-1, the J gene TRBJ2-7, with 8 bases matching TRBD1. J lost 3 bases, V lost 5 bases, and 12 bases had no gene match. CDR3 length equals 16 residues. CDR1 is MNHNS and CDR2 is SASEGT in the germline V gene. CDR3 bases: TGTGCCAGCAGTATCTCAGGGGGCGCCCCATTCTACGAGCAGTACTTC. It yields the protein CASSISGGAPFYEQYF.

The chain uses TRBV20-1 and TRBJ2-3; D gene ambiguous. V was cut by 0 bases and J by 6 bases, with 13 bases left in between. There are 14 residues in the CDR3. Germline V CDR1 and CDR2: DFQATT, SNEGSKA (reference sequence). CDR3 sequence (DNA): TGCAGTGCTAGAGATCCGTGGGGTGGCGATACGCAGTATTTT. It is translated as CSARDPWGGDTQYF.